This TCR beta chain appears in the sequencing data of a study of cytomegalovirus exposure and HLA in healthy donors. Overall study: Among over 300 genotyped donors, 80% to 90% fell in the Caucasian-associated ancestry cluster.

PCR employed 60 Vbeta and 13 Jbeta primers. Profiling relied on immunoSEQ multiplex PCR, and the TCRdb table lists in-frame clones only, not all of them. The table includes about 200,000 clones, around 77% detected once. This clone was counted only a few times. Deletions cut 6 bases from V and 0 bases from J, with 9 bases between. This CDR3 has 14 residues. CDR1 is MDHEN and CDR2 is SYDVKM in the germline V gene. Specimen: PBMCs. J is TRBJ1-3 and V is TRBV28; D gene uncertain. This clonotype was sampled from a woman aged 25 to 39 in good health and CMV-seronegative. The CDR3 DNA reads TGTGCCAGCAGGACACTCCACTCTGGAAACACCATATATTTT. This encodes CASRTLHSGNTIYF.